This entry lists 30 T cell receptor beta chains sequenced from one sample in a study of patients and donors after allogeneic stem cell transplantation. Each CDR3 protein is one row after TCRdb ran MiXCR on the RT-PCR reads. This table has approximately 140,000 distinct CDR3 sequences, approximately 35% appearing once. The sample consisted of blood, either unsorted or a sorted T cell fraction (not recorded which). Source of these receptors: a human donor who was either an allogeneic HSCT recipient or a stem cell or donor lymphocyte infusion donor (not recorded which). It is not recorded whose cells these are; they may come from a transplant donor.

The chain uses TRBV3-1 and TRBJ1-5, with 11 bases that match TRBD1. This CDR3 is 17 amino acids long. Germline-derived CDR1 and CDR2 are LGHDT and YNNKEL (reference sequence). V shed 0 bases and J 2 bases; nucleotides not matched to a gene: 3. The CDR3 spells CASSQDGTGGGNQPQHF. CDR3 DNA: TGTGCCAGCAGCCAAGATGGGACAGGGGGAGGCAATCAGCCCCAGCATTTT. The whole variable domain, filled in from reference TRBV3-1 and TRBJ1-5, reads DTAVSQTPKYLVTQMGNDKSIKCEQNLGHDTMYWYKQDSKKFLKIMFSYNNKELIINETVPNRFSPKSPDKAHLNLHINSLELGDSAVYFCASSQDGTGGGNQPQHFGDGTRLSIL.

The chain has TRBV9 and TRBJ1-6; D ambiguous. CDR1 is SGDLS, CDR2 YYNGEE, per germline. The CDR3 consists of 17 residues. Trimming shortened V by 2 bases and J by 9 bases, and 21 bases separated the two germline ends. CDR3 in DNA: TGTGCCAGCAGCGTCGGGGAGACCCTGTTTTTCCTTTCACCCCTCCACTTT. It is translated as CASSVGETLFFLSPLHF.

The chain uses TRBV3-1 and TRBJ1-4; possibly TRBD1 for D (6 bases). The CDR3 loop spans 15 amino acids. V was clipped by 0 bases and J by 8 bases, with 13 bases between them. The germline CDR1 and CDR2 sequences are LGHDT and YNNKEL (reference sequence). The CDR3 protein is CASSQEGGGHEKLFF. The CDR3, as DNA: TGTGCCAGCAGCCAAGAAGGAGGGGGACACGAAAAACTGTTTTTT.

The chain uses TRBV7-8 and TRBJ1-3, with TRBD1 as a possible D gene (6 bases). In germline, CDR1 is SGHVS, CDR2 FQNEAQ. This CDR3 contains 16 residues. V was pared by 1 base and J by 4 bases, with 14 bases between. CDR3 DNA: TGTGCCAGCAGCTTAGTTCGGGGGGCAGGCGGAAACACCATATATTTT. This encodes CASSLVRGAGGNTIYF.

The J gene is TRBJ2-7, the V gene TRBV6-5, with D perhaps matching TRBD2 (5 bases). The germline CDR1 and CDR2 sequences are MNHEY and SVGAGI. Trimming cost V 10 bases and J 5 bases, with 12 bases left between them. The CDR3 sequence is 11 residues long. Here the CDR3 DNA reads TGTGCCACCTCAACGGGGAACGAGCAGTACGTC. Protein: CATSTGNEQYV.

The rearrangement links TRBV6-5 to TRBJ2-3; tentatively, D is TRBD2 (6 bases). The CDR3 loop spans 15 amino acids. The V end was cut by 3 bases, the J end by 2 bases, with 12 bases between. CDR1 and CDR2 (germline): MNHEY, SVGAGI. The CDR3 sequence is CASSYGTVDTDTQYF. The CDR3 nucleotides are TGTGCCAGCAGTTATGGGACTGTTGACACAGATACGCAGTATTTT.

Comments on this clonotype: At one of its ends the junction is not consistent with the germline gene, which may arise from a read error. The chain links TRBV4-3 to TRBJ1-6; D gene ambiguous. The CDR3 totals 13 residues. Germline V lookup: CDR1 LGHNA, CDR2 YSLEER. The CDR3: CASSRRMGESLYF. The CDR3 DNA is TGCGCCAGCAGCCGTCGAATGGGCGAATCCCTCTACTTT.

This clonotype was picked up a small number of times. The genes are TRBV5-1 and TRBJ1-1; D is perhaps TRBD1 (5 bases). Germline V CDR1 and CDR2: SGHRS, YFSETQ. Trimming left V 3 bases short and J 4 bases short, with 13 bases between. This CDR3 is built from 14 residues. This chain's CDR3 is CASSSPWTSTEAFF. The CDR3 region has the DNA TGCGCCAGCAGCTCCCCTTGGACAAGCACTGAAGCTTTCTTT.

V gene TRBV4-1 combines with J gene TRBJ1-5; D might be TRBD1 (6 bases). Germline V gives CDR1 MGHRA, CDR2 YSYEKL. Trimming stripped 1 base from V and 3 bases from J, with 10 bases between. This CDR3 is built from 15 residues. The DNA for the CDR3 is TGCGCCAGCAGCCAAGCCGGACAGTTCAATCAGCCCCAGCATTTT. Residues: CASSQAGQFNQPQHF.

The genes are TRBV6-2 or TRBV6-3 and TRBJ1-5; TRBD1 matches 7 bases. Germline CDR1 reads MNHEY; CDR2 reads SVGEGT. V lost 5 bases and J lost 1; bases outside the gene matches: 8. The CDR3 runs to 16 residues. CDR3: CASSTTGMRSNQPQHF. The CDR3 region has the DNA TGTGCCAGCAGTACGACAGGGATGAGGAGCAATCAGCCCCAGCATTTT.

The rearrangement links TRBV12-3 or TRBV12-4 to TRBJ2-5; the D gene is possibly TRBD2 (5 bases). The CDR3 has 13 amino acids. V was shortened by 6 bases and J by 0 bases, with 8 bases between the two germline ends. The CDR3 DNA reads TGTGCCAGCAGGATTAGCGACCAAGAGACCCAGTACTTC. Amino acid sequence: CASRISDQETQYF.

The CDR3 is CASSSVAGGVLRTF. CDR3 nucleotide sequence: TGTGCCAGCAGTTCTGTTGCAGGGGGCGTCCTGCGCACCTTC. The chain links TRBV6-5 to TRBJ1-2, with TRBD1 identical over 8 bases. The CDR3 has 14 amino acids. V shed 4 bases, J shed 13 bases, and the junction held 14 bases outside the gene matches. Germline CDR1 is MNHEY and CDR2 is SVGAGI.

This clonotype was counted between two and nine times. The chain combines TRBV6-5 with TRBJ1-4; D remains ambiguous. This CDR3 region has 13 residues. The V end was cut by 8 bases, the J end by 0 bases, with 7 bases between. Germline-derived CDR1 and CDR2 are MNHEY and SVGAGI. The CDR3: CASGGSTNEKLFF. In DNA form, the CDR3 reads TGTGCCAGCGGAGGCTCAACTAATGAAAAACTGTTTTTT.

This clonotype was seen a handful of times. The CDR3 region has the DNA TGCAGTGCGAGGGACTACGAGCAGTTCTTC. Translated: CSARDYEQFF. The V gene is TRBV20-1, the J gene TRBJ2-1; 7 nucleotides line up with TRBD2. Germline assignment: CDR1 DFQATT and CDR2 SNEGSKA (reference sequence). The CDR3 is 10 amino acids. V was clipped by 6 bases and J by 10 bases; unmatched bases: 3.

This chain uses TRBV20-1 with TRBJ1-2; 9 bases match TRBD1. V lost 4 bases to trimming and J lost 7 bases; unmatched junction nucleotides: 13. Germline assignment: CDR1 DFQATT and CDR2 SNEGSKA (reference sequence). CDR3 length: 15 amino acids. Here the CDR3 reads CSATFKAGQGGGYTF. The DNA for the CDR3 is TGCAGTGCTACTTTCAAAGCGGGACAGGGAGGTGGCTACACCTTC.

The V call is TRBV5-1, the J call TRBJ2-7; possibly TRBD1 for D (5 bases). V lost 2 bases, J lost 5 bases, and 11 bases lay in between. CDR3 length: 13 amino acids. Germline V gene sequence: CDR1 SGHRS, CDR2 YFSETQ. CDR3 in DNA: TGCGCCAGCAGCTTATCGCAGGGCCACGAGCAGTACGTC. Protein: CASSLSQGHEQYV.

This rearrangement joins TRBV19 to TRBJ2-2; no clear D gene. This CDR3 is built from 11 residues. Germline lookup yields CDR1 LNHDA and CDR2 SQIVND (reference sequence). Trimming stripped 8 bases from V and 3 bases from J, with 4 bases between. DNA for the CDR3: TGTGCCAGTTTGGACACCGGGGAGCTGTTTTTT. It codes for CASLDTGELFF.

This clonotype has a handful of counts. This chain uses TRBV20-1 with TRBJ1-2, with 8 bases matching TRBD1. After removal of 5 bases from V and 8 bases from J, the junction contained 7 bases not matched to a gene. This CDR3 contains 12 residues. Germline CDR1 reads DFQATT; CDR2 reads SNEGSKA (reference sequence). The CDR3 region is CSAGQGLGGYTF. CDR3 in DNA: TGCAGTGCTGGACAGGGCTTGGGCGGCTACACCTTC.

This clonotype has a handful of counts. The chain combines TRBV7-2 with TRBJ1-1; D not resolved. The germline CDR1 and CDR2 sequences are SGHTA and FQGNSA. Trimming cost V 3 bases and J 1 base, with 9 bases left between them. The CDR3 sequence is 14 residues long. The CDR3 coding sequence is TGTGCCAGCAGCTTTTTGCTCCAGAACACTGAAGCTTTCTTT. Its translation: CASSFLLQNTEAFF.

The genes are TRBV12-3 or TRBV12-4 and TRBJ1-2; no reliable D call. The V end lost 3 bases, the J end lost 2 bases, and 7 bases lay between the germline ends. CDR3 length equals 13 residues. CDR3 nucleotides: TGTGCCAGCAGTTTTGTGGAGAACTATGGCTACACCTTC. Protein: CASSFVENYGYTF.

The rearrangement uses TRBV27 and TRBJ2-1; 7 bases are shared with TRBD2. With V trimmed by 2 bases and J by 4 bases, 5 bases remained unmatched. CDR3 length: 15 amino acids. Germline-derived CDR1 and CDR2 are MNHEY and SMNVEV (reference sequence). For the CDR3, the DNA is TGTGCCAGCAGTTTAAGGGGAGCGGGGTACAATGAGCAGTTCTTC. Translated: CASSLRGAGYNEQFF.

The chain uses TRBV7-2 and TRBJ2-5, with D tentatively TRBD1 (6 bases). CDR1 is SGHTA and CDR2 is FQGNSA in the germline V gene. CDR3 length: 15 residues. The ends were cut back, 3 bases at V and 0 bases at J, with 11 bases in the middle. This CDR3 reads CASSLGQLYQETQYF. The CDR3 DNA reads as TGTGCCAGCAGCTTGGGACAATTGTACCAAGAGACCCAGTACTTC.

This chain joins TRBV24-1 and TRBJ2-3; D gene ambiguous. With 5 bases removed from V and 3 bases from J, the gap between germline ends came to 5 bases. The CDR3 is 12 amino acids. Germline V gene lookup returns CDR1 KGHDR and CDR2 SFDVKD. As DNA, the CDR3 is TGTGCCACCAGTGGACTTACAGATACGCAGTATTTT. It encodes CATSGLTDTQYF.

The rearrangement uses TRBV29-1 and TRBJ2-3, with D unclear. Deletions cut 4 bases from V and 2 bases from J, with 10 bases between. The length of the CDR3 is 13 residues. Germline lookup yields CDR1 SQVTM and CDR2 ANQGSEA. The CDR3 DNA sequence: TGCAGCGTTGGAGGTCCGTACACAGATACGCAGTATTTT. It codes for CSVGGPYTDTQYF.

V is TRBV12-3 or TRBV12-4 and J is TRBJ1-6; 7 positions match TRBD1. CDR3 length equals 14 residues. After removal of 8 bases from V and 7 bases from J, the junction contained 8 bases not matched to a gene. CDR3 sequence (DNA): TGTGCCAGCGTTAGACAGGGAGGGAATTCACCCCTCCACTTT. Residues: CASVRQGGNSPLHF.

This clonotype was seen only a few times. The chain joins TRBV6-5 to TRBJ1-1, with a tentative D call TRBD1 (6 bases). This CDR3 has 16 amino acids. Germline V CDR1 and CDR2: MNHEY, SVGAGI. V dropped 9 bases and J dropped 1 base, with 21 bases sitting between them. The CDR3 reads CASTPWAGAPNTEAFF. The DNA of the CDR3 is TGTGCCAGTACCCCCTGGGCGGGGGCGCCGAACACTGAAGCTTTCTTT.

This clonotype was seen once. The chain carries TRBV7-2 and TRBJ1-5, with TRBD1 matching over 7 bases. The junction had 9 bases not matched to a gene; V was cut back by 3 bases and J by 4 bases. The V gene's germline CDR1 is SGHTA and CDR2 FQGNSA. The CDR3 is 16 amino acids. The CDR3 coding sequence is TGTGCCAGCAGCTTGTACAGGGGTAAGGGTAATCAGCCCCAGCATTTT. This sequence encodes CASSLYRGKGNQPQHF.

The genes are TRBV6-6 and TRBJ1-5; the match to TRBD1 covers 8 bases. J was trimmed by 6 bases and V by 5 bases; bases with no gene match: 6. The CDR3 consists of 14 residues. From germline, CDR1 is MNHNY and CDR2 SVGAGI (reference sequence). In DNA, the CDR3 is TGTGCCAGCAGTACCCAGGGGGCGAGTCAGCCCCAGCATTTT. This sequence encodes CASSTQGASQPQHF.

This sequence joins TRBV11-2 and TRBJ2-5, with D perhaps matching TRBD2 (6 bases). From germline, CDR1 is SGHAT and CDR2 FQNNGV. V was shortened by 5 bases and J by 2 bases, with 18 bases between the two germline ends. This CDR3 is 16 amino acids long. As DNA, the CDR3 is TGTGCCAGCAGCGAGGGACTTAAAAGACTACAAGAGACCCAGTACTTC. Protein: CASSEGLKRLQETQYF.

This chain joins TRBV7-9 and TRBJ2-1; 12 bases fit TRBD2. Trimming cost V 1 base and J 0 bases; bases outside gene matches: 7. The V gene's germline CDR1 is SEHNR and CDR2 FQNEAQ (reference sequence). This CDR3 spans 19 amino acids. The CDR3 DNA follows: TGTGCCAGCAGCTTAGAGCTACTAGCGGGGGGCCGCTCCTACAATGAGCAGTTCTTC. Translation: CASSLELLAGGRSYNEQFF. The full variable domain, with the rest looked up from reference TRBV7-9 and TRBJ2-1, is DTGVSQNPRHKITKRGQNVTFRCDPISEHNRLYWYRQTLGQGPEFLTYFQNEAQLEKSRLLSDRFSAERPKGSFSTLEIQRTEQGDSAMYLCASSLELLAGGRSYNEQFFGPGTRLTVL.